What follows are 24 T cell receptor beta chains derived from one specimen sequenced in a study of CD8+ T cells in alopecia areata. Isolated RNA was reverse transcribed into cDNA used as the sequencing template. Assay used: immunoSEQ multiplex PCR; TCRdb lists only in-frame clones, some missing. Of about 180,000 clones in the sample, approximately 65% were seen once. Specimen: CD8+ T cells sorted from blood, collected at week 0. The source of these receptors is a human donor with alopecia areata.

The gene calls are TRBV27 and TRBJ2-1, with 15 positions matching TRBD2. This CDR3 spans 15 amino acids. Germline V gene data show CDR1 as MNHEY and CDR2 as SMNVEV (reference sequence). Trimming at V came to 6 bases and at J to 9 bases, leaving 6 bases not matched to a gene. Here the CDR3 reads CASSPGLAGGSEQFF. In DNA, the CDR3 is TGTGCCAGCAGCCCGGGACTAGCGGGGGGCAGTGAGCAGTTCTTC.

This CDR3 reads CSASPYGYTF. The CDR3 DNA reads TGCAGTGCTAGTCCCTATGGCTACACCTTC. This chain links TRBV20-1 with TRBJ1-2; D is undetermined. This CDR3 spans 10 amino acids. V was cut by 3 bases and J by 4 bases, with 3 bases left in between. CDR1 DFQATT and CDR2 SNEGSKA come from the germline V gene (reference sequence).

V is TRBV7-8 and J is TRBJ1-1; 7 bases match TRBD1. Germline CDR1 reads SGHVS; CDR2 reads FQNEAQ. V lost 1 base and J lost 1; bases outside the gene matches: 6. The CDR3 has 16 residues. The CDR3 nucleotides are TGTGCCAGCAGCTTAGTTAGACAGGGACAGAACACTGAAGCTTTCTTT. Amino acids: CASSLVRQGQNTEAFF.

The CDR3 region is CATSGLPTDTQYF. Written as DNA, the CDR3 is TGTGCCACCAGCGGACTCCCCACAGATACGCAGTATTTT. This sequence joins TRBV15 and TRBJ2-3; possibly TRBD2 for D (5 bases). Trimming pared 5 bases from V and 2 bases from J, leaving 8 bases between. Germline assignment: CDR1 LNHNV and CDR2 YYDKDF (reference sequence). The CDR3 covers 13 residues. The full variable domain, completed using reference TRBV15 and TRBJ2-3, is DAMVIQNPRYQVTQFGKPVTLSCSQTLNHNVMYWYQQKSSQAPKLLFHYYDKDFNNEADTPDNFQSRRPNTSFCFLDIRSPGLGDTAMYLCATSGLPTDTQYFGPGTRLTVL.

The chain joins TRBV30 to TRBJ1-2, with no clear D. The CDR3 sequence is 12 residues long. The germline CDR1 and CDR2 sequences are GTSNPN and SVGIG (reference sequence). The V end lost 7 bases, the J end lost 8 bases, and 17 bases lay between the germline ends. The CDR3: CASPETRTGYTF. CDR3 nucleotide sequence: TGTGCCTCGCCCGAGACCCGCACAGGCTACACCTTC.

The rearrangement joins TRBV9 to TRBJ2-3; D perhaps matches TRBD2 (5 bases). Germline CDR1 reads SGDLS; CDR2 reads YYNGEE. V was pared by 1 base and J by 0 bases, with 6 bases between. The CDR3 runs to 14 residues. In DNA, the CDR3 is TGTGCCAGCAGCGTAAGCGGTAGCACAGATACGCAGTATTTT. Its protein product is CASSVSGSTDTQYF.

The CDR3: CATSLYRDYGYTF. CDR3 coding DNA: TGTGCCACCAGTCTCTACAGGGACTATGGCTACACCTTC. The chain combines TRBV15 with TRBJ1-2; weak D call: TRBD1 (6 bases). V gave up 6 bases and J gave up 3 bases, with 11 bases separating them. The length of the CDR3 is 13 residues. Per germline, CDR1 LNHNV and CDR2 YYDKDF (reference sequence).

The chain joins TRBV4-1 to TRBJ2-5; D possibly corresponds to TRBD2 (5 bases). This CDR3 has 15 residues. Deletions cut 1 base from V and 1 base from J, with 10 bases between. CDR1 is MGHRA, CDR2 YSYEKL, per germline. CDR3 in DNA: TGCGCCAGCAGCCAAGGGAGGAGGAGCCAAGAGACCCAGTACTTC. It is translated as CASSQGRRSQETQYF.

V is TRBV9 and J is TRBJ2-1; 7 positions agree with TRBD2. The CDR3 has 15 residues. Germline values: CDR1 SGDLS, CDR2 YYNGEE. Germline trimming cut 2 bases from V and 1 base from J; bases unmatched to any gene: 3. The CDR3 sequence is CASSVSGVSYNEQFF. The CDR3 DNA sequence: TGTGCCAGCAGCGTCAGCGGGGTGTCCTACAATGAGCAGTTCTTC.

The chain joins TRBV9 to TRBJ1-2; D not certain. This CDR3 comprises 13 residues. Trimming pared 2 bases from V and 12 bases from J, leaving 17 bases between. Germline assignment: CDR1 SGDLS and CDR2 YYNGEE. CDR3 in amino acids: CASSVNGVEGDTF. The CDR3 nucleotides read TGTGCCAGCAGCGTCAATGGGGTGGAGGGAGACACCTTC.

The V gene is TRBV29-1, the J gene TRBJ1-5, with no clear D. The CDR3 is made up of 11 amino acids. V lost 4 bases and J lost 5, with 6 bases in between. The germline V gene encodes CDR1 SQVTM and CDR2 ANQGSEA. The CDR3 spells CSVGWDQPQHF. CDR3 nucleotide sequence: TGCAGCGTTGGTTGGGATCAGCCCCAGCATTTT.

In this sample, this clone is medium-sized. The chain has TRBV7-9 and TRBJ1-6; 10 nucleotides match TRBD1. The V and J ends lost 2 bases and 10 bases, in that order; junction bases with no gene match: 11. Germline CDR1 and CDR2: SEHNR and FQNEAQ (reference sequence). There are 17 residues in the CDR3. The CDR3 sequence is CASSLHDWTGGGSPLHF. In nucleotides, the CDR3 is TGTGCCAGCAGCTTACACGACTGGACAGGGGGTGGCTCACCCCTCCACTTT.

This chain joins TRBV2 and TRBJ2-2; D is possibly TRBD1 (5 bases). Germline loops: CDR1 SNHLY, CDR2 FYNNEI. The CDR3 is made up of 15 amino acids. Trimming removed 10 bases at V and 0 bases at J, with 15 bases between. The CDR3 DNA is TGTGCCACGCTCCAGGGTGGGGCGAACACCGGGGAGCTGTTTTTT. This encodes CATLQGGANTGELFF.

This clone was counted a few times. The gene calls are TRBV27 and TRBJ2-1, with D perhaps TRBD2 (5 bases). There are 16 residues in the CDR3. V lost 5 bases, J lost 9 bases, and 23 bases lay in between. Per germline, CDR1 MNHEY and CDR2 SMNVEV (reference sequence). The CDR3 region is CASSPLLSVSYSEQFF. The CDR3 DNA follows: TGTGCCAGCAGTCCCCTACTTAGCGTTTCGTATAGTGAGCAGTTCTTC.

The V call is TRBV25-1, the J call TRBJ2-7, with D perhaps TRBD1 or TRBD2 (5 bases each). The germline CDR1 and CDR2 sequences are MGHDK and SYGVNS. The CDR3 spans 13 residues. Trimming cost V 3 bases and J 5 bases, with 11 bases left between them. CDR3 amino acids: CASSDFWGNEQYF. CDR3 in DNA: TGTGCCAGCAGTGACTTTTGGGGGAACGAGCAGTACTTC.

The rearrangement uses TRBV27 and TRBJ2-7; D is undetermined. In germline, CDR1 is MNHEY, CDR2 SMNVEV (reference sequence). V was clipped by 11 bases and J by 0 bases, with 11 bases between them. This CDR3 region has 12 residues. This CDR3 is CASIGHSYEQYF. As DNA, the CDR3 is TGTGCCTCCATTGGGCACTCCTACGAGCAGTACTTC.

CDR3 nucleotide sequence: TGTGCCAGTAGTAAAGCGGGACAGAAAGCTTTCTTT. This translates into CASSKAGQKAFF. This sequence joins TRBV19 and TRBJ1-1; 7 positions match TRBD1. The germline V gene has CDR1 LNHDA and CDR2 SQIVND (reference sequence). V shed 4 bases and J 9 bases; nucleotides not matched to a gene: 5. The CDR3 has 12 amino acids.

In regard to this clone: Compared with germline, one end of the junction differs, possibly owing to a read error. The CDR3 loop reads CSVEDPRTAYDYTF. The CDR3 bases are TGCAGCGTTGAAGATCCAAGGACAGCCTATGACTACACCTTC. The rearrangement links TRBV29-1 to TRBJ1-2; tentatively, D is TRBD1 (6 bases). Germline V gene sequence: CDR1 SQVTM, CDR2 ANQGSEA. The CDR3 extends over 14 amino acids. Using reference TRBV29-1 and TRBJ1-2 for the parts outside the CDR3, the full variable domain is SAVISQKPSRDICQRGTSLTIQCQVDSQVTMMFWYRQQPGQSLTLIATANQGSEATYESGFVIDKFPISRPNLTFSTLTVSNMSPEDSSIYLCSVEDPRTAYDYTFGSGTRLTVV.

The sample holds a few counts of this clone. J is TRBJ2-7 and V is TRBV27; 7 bases line up with TRBD2. Trimming at V came to 6 bases and at J to 4 bases, leaving 9 bases not matched to a gene. CDR1 MNHEY and CDR2 SMNVEV come from the germline V gene (reference sequence). There are 14 residues in the CDR3. This CDR3 reads CASSSGLRTYEQYF. The CDR3 DNA reads TGTGCCAGCAGCTCGGGACTACGAACGTACGAGCAGTACTTC.

This clone was found once. The chain employs TRBV18 and TRBJ2-3, with 10 nucleotides matching TRBD1. Germline lookup yields CDR1 KGHSH and CDR2 LQKENI. The CDR3 length is 15 residues. Unmatched junction bases numbered 7, after V lost 5 bases and J lost 5 bases. The CDR3, as DNA: TGTGCCAGCTCAACCCGACAGGGGGCAGGAGATACGCAGTATTTT. Amino acid sequence: CASSTRQGAGDTQYF.

This clone appeared a single time. The chain uses TRBV2 and TRBJ1-2, with 8 bases fitting TRBD1. V gave up 4 bases and J gave up 3 bases; unmatched junction bases: 7. CDR1 SNHLY and CDR2 FYNNEI come from the germline V gene. This CDR3 comprises 15 residues. The CDR3 sequence is CASSGPETGDYGYTF. The CDR3 coding sequence is TGTGCCAGCAGTGGTCCAGAGACAGGGGACTATGGCTACACCTTC.

V is TRBV30 and J is TRBJ2-5, with 10 bases matching TRBD2. Germline CDR1 is GTSNPN and CDR2 is SVGIG (reference sequence). This CDR3 spans 15 amino acids. The V and J ends lost 0 bases and 7 bases, in that order; junction bases with no gene match: 8. CDR3 in DNA: TGTGCCTGGAGTGTAGGGAGCGGGGGGGCAGGGACCCAGTACTTC. Encoded protein: CAWSVGSGGAGTQYF.

The chain is built from TRBV27 and TRBJ2-5; 7 bases map to TRBD1. This CDR3 has 14 amino acids. The V gene's germline CDR1 is MNHEY and CDR2 SMNVEV (reference sequence). The trim removed 6 bases at V and 4 bases at J, leaving 8 bases unmatched. The CDR3 spells CASRGQAAPETQYF. The CDR3 coding sequence is TGTGCCAGCAGAGGACAGGCAGCCCCAGAGACCCAGTACTTC.

This chain joins TRBV30 and TRBJ1-1, with 7 nucleotides matching TRBD1. Losses at the gene ends were 1 base for V and 3 bases for J; bases not matched to a gene: 8. This CDR3 comprises 15 residues. Per germline, CDR1 GTSNPN and CDR2 SVGIG (reference sequence). The chain's CDR3 is CAWSARTGYYTEAFF. Written as DNA, the CDR3 is TGTGCCTGGAGTGCCCGGACAGGTTACTACACTGAAGCTTTCTTT. The variable domain in full, with the rest retrieved from reference TRBV30 and TRBJ1-1, is SQTIHQWPATLVQPVGSPLSLECTVEGTSNPNLYWYRQAAGRGLQLLFYSVGIGQISSEVPQNLSASRPQDRQFILSSKKLLLSDSGFYLCAWSARTGYYTEAFFGQGTRLTVV.